The 26 T cell receptor beta chains below come from one sample, sequenced in a study of cytomegalovirus exposure and HLA in healthy donors. PCR amplification relied on 60 Vbeta primers (plus 13 Jbeta primers). Sequenced by immunoSEQ multiplex PCR; TCRdb stores in-frame clones only, minus some. The sample consists of about 200,000 clones, roughly 90% of them appearing once. The sample consisted of PBMCs. The receptors shown here come from a woman aged 30 to 39 in good health and CMV-seronegative.

The table lists this clone with a few counts. The chain joins TRBV5-1 to TRBJ2-2; D is unclear. Between the trimmed V and J ends, which lost 2 bases and 6 bases, there was a span of 5 bases. Germline CDR1 SGHRS, CDR2 YFSETQ. The CDR3 has 12 residues. The CDR3 sequence is CASSLTPGELFF. The CDR3 nucleotides are TGCGCCAGCAGCTTAACACCCGGGGAGCTGTTTTTT.

J is TRBJ2-5 and V is TRBV29-1; the match to TRBD2 covers 7 bases. Germline V gene sequence: CDR1 SQVTM, CDR2 ANQGSEA. This CDR3 comprises 13 residues. CDR3 protein: CSFSRDYGETQYF. The CDR3, as DNA: TGCAGTTTTAGCCGGGACTACGGAGAGACCCAGTACTTC.

The V gene is TRBV18, the J gene TRBJ2-3, with D tentatively TRBD1 (6 bases). Germline-derived CDR1 and CDR2 are KGHSH and LQKENI. Trimming took off 2 bases at V and 0 bases at J, with 12 bases between the two ends. This CDR3 has 16 residues. CDR3 residues: CASSPTTGTSTDTQYF. Written as DNA, the CDR3 is TGTGCCAGCTCACCAACGACAGGAACTAGCACAGATACGCAGTATTTT.

This clone was detected only once. Here the CDR3 reads CASSFASTSAHNEQFF. The CDR3 bases are TGTGCCAGCAGTTTTGCCTCGACTAGCGCCCACAATGAGCAGTTCTTC. The J gene is TRBJ2-1, the V gene TRBV28; TRBD2 aligns across 8 bases. V was clipped by 3 bases and J by 5 bases; unmatched bases: 9. Germline V lookup: CDR1 MDHEN, CDR2 SYDVKM. The CDR3 length is 16 residues.

The rearrangement joins TRBV27 to TRBJ2-2, with TRBD1 matching over 8 bases. V shed 7 bases and J 1 base; nucleotides not matched to a gene: 5. This CDR3 comprises 15 residues. Germline V gene sequence: CDR1 MNHEY, CDR2 SMNVEV (reference sequence). The CDR3 reads CASTSGTGNTGELFF. The DNA for the CDR3 is TGTGCCAGCACTTCCGGGACAGGGAACACCGGGGAGCTGTTTTTT.

The V call is TRBV11-2, the J call TRBJ2-3, with TRBD1 identical over 11 bases. Germline trimming cut 3 bases from V and 1 base from J; bases unmatched to any gene: 3. Germline V gives CDR1 SGHAT, CDR2 FQNNGV. The CDR3 consists of 16 residues. The DNA for the CDR3 is TGTGCCAGCAGCTTTGGGACAGGGGGTGGCACAGATACGCAGTATTTT. Encoded protein: CASSFGTGGGTDTQYF.

This sequence joins TRBV25-1 and TRBJ2-1; TRBD2 is a possible D gene (6 bases). The germline gives CDR1 MGHDK, CDR2 SYGVNS. The CDR3 spans 14 residues. Trimming stripped 6 bases from V and 1 base from J, with 10 bases between. The CDR3 loop reads CASSGGVSYNEQFF. The CDR3 nucleotides read TGTGCCAGCAGCGGGGGTGTATCCTACAATGAGCAGTTCTTC.

The rearrangement uses TRBV7-8 and TRBJ2-2; no firm D call. The CDR3 contains 15 residues. With 3 bases removed from V and 4 bases from J, the gap between germline ends came to 12 bases. Germline V gene lookup returns CDR1 SGHVS and CDR2 FQNEAQ. In DNA form, the CDR3 reads TGTGCCAGCAGCTTCGACTCGTCTTTCACCGGGGAGCTGTTTTTT. Translating it yields CASSFDSSFTGELFF. The full variable domain, with the rest looked up from reference TRBV7-8 and TRBJ2-2, is GAGVSQSPRYKVAKRGQDVALRCDPISGHVSLFWYQQALGQGPEFLTYFQNEAQLDKSGLPSDRFFAERPEGSVSTLKIQRTQQEDSAVYLCASSFDSSFTGELFFGEGSRLTVL.

This clone showed up just a few times. The chain joins TRBV18 to TRBJ2-1; TRBD2 matches at 13 bases. Trimming cost V 0 bases and J 8 bases; bases outside gene matches: 10. The germline V gene encodes CDR1 KGHSH and CDR2 LQKENI. This CDR3 has 18 residues. CDR3 sequence: CASSPPMRTSGSHDEQFF. The CDR3 bases are TGTGCCAGCTCACCACCAATGCGGACTAGCGGGAGTCACGATGAGCAGTTCTTC.

V usage is TRBV18 and J usage is TRBJ2-1; possibly TRBD1 for D (6 bases). V was pared by 2 bases and J by 1 base, with 9 bases between. CDR1 is KGHSH, CDR2 LQKENI, per germline. This CDR3 is 15 amino acids long. The CDR3 bases are TGTGCCAGCTCACCAGAACAGGGTTCCTACAATGAGCAGTTCTTC. Residues: CASSPEQGSYNEQFF.

J is TRBJ2-2 and V is TRBV5-1; 14 nucleotides match TRBD2. The CDR3 length is 17 residues. Trimming cost V 3 bases and J 5 bases; bases outside gene matches: 6. The germline CDR1 and CDR2 sequences are SGHRS and YFSETQ. The CDR3 is CASSWTGTSGGTGELFF. In DNA form, the CDR3 reads TGCGCCAGCAGCTGGACCGGGACTAGCGGGGGTACCGGGGAGCTGTTTTTT.

The chain carries TRBV6-1 and TRBJ2-5; D possibly corresponds to TRBD2 (5 bases). V lost 2 bases to trimming and J lost 0 bases, with 16 bases between them. There are 17 residues in the CDR3. Germline V CDR1 and CDR2: MNHNS, SASEGT. CDR3 residues: CASSEKKIEGHQETQYF. CDR3 sequence (DNA): TGTGCCAGCAGTGAAAAAAAAATAGAGGGCCACCAAGAGACCCAGTACTTC.

The V call is TRBV5-1, the J call TRBJ2-7, with 8 bases lining up with TRBD1. The germline V gene encodes CDR1 SGHRS and CDR2 YFSETQ. The CDR3 contains 16 residues. Unmatched junction bases numbered 7, after V lost 0 bases and J lost 2 bases. CDR3 residues: CASSLASGTGTYEQYF. The CDR3 bases are TGCGCCAGCAGCTTGGCCTCCGGGACAGGAACCTACGAGCAGTACTTC.

CDR3 DNA sequence: TGTGCCAGCAGTGAATGGGACAGAGTTCTAGCGGGAGGGCCAAGAGATACGCAGTATTTT. Its protein is CASSEWDRVLAGGPRDTQYF. The chain has TRBV2 and TRBJ2-3, with 12 bases identical to TRBD2. This CDR3 is built from 20 residues. Trimming took 2 bases from V and 5 from J; bases not matched to a gene: 17. Germline V gene lookup returns CDR1 SNHLY and CDR2 FYNNEI.

CDR3 amino acids: CASSYQARNEQFF. The DNA for the CDR3 is TGCGCCAGCAGCTATCAGGCGAGAAATGAGCAGTTCTTC. V gene TRBV5-1 combines with J gene TRBJ2-1, with D unresolved. From germline, CDR1 is SGHRS and CDR2 YFSETQ. The length of the CDR3 is 13 residues. The V end lost 3 bases, the J end lost 7 bases, and 11 bases lay between the germline ends.

The chain uses TRBV6-1 and TRBJ1-5; D might be TRBD1 (6 bases). With 4 bases removed from V and 0 bases from J, the gap between germline ends came to 16 bases. Germline CDR1 and CDR2: MNHNS and SASEGT. The CDR3 length is 17 residues. CDR3 loop: CASSVRDIFYSNQPQHF. CDR3 bases: TGTGCCAGCAGTGTCCGGGACATTTTTTATAGCAATCAGCCCCAGCATTTT.

This chain links TRBV11-2 with TRBJ2-7, with 10 bases matching TRBD2. Germline V gene sequence: CDR1 SGHAT, CDR2 FQNNGV. The CDR3 extends over 19 amino acids. V lost 2 bases and J lost 4; bases outside the gene matches: 17. The DNA of the CDR3 is TGTGCCAGCAGCTTATGGGGTTGGCAGGGGGGGACTAGCGCGTACGAGCAGTACTTC. It codes for CASSLWGWQGGTSAYEQYF.

This clone was recorded only once. The chain recombines TRBV5-1 with TRBJ2-1; 7 bases are shared with TRBD2. This CDR3 region has 15 residues. V trimming: 0 bases; J trimming: 3 bases; junction bases outside the gene matches: 3. Germline CDR1 SGHRS, CDR2 YFSETQ. Written as DNA, the CDR3 is TGCGCCAGCAGCTTGGATCGGGGGGACTACAATGAGCAGTTCTTC. Its translation is CASSLDRGDYNEQFF.

The rearrangement uses TRBV2 and TRBJ2-3; maybe TRBD1 (5 bases). V gave up 9 bases and J gave up 2 bases, with 18 bases separating them. Germline-derived CDR1 and CDR2 are SNHLY and FYNNEI. This CDR3 has 15 residues. The CDR3 protein is CASKQDLVYTDTQYF. CDR3 sequence (DNA): TGTGCCAGTAAACAGGATCTCGTCTACACAGATACGCAGTATTTT. The full variable domain, its missing parts supplied by reference TRBV2 and TRBJ2-3, is EPEVTQTPSHQVTQMGQEVILRCVPISNHLYFYWYRQILGQKVEFLVSFYNNEISEKSEIFDDQFSVERPDGSNFTLKIRSTKLEDSAMYFCASKQDLVYTDTQYFGPGTRLTVL.

The CDR3 nucleotides read TGCAGCGTTGAAGATCAAGAGGGGGCATCCTACAATGAGCAGTTCTTC. Translation gives CSVEDQEGASYNEQFF. The chain has TRBV29-1 and TRBJ2-1, with 7 positions matching TRBD1. There are 16 residues in the CDR3. V lost 0 bases to trimming and J lost 1 base; unmatched junction nucleotides: 6. Per the germline V gene, CDR1 is SQVTM and CDR2 is ANQGSEA.

V gene TRBV27 combines with J gene TRBJ2-3; TRBD2 matches 10 bases. The CDR3 totals 16 residues. J lost 4 bases, V lost 1 base, and 5 bases had no gene match. The germline V gene has CDR1 MNHEY and CDR2 SMNVEV (reference sequence). CDR3 in amino acids: CASSLFVLAGADTQYF. CDR3 nucleotide sequence: TGTGCCAGCAGTTTATTCGTCCTAGCGGGAGCAGATACGCAGTATTTT.

The chain employs TRBV7-2 and TRBJ2-7; D is ambiguous. Trimming left V 6 bases short and J 2 bases short, with 11 bases between. CDR3 length equals 13 residues. CDR1 is SGHTA, CDR2 FQGNSA, per germline. DNA for the CDR3: TGTGCCAGCAGTTTAACTAAAACCTACGAGCAGTACTTC. This translates into CASSLTKTYEQYF.

The chain joins TRBV30 to TRBJ2-3, with D possibly matching TRBD1 (6 bases). The germline V and J ends were trimmed by 4 bases and 4 bases, with 21 bases remaining between them. Germline CDR1 GTSNPN, CDR2 SVGIG (reference sequence). The CDR3 has 16 amino acids. As DNA, the CDR3 is TGTGCCTGGATCCCGGGGACACTCATCGGCGCAGATACGCAGTATTTT. Its translation: CAWIPGTLIGADTQYF.

This chain connects TRBV19 to TRBJ2-2; the match to TRBD2 covers 13 bases. The CDR3 loop spans 18 amino acids. Per the germline V gene, CDR1 is LNHDA and CDR2 is SQIVND (reference sequence). V shed 5 bases, J shed 1 base, and the junction held 7 bases outside the gene matches. The CDR3 is CASSPGLAGALNTGELFF. The DNA for the CDR3 is TGTGCCAGTAGTCCCGGACTAGCGGGGGCCCTGAACACCGGGGAGCTGTTTTTT.

The chain couples TRBV10-3 to TRBJ2-5; D remains ambiguous. CDR3 length equals 15 residues. V shed 3 bases and J shed 3 bases, with 14 bases lying between them. CDR1 is ENHRY and CDR2 is SYGVKD in the germline V gene. The CDR3 here is CAISDISLGEETQYF. CDR3 bases: TGTGCCATCAGTGATATCTCCCTCGGTGAAGAGACCCAGTACTTC.

This clone was seen more than once but under ten times. The rearrangement joins TRBV27 to TRBJ2-3; D is undetermined. This CDR3 is 12 amino acids long. V was clipped by 8 bases and J by 4 bases, with 10 bases between them. Germline V gene sequence: CDR1 MNHEY, CDR2 SMNVEV (reference sequence). CDR3 loop: CASGTSPDTQYF. In DNA form, the CDR3 reads TGTGCCAGCGGTACGAGTCCAGATACGCAGTATTTT.